This T cell receptor beta chain was profiled in a study of CD8 T cells in ankylosing spondylitis. The CDR3 is made up of 17 amino acids. Germline values: CDR1 SGHAT, CDR2 FQNNGV. The junction had 9 bases not matched to a gene; V was cut back by 5 bases and J by 0 bases. In its sample, this clonotype was seen a few times. Quantitative 5'-RACE with molecular barcodes was used to make the TCR beta libraries. TCRdb itself ran the 5' RACE reads through MiXCR, one entry per CDR3 protein. The sample records 340,000 or so distinct CDR3 sequences, under 15% being singletons. The material sequenced was blood, either unsorted or a sorted T cell fraction (not recorded which). This sequence joins TRBV11-2 and TRBJ2-4, with 8 bases fitting TRBD2. The receptor was derived from a male donor with ankylosing spondylitis or in good health (not recorded which). CDR3 DNA: TGTGCCAGCAGCGGAGTGGCGGCGGGAGGAGCCAAAAACATTCAGTACTTC. Translating it yields CASSGVAAGGAKNIQYF.